A selection of T cell receptor beta chains follows, all from one sample in a study of blood T cell repertoires in COVID-19. Clones were read by immunoSEQ multiplex PCR, and TCRdb kept only the in-frame ones, dropping some. The sample yields around 220,000 clones, around four fifths seen once. The material sequenced was peripheral blood. The receptors stem from a man younger than 45 with active or convalescent COVID-19. Each CDR3 is given with its conserved first and last residue. A D gene is named only where the DNA matches it firmly. Some rows mark clone size as missing; the rest say once, few, many or name a class of expanded clone.

v_call	clone_size	j_call	d_call	cdr3_aa	cdr3_nt
TRBV6-2/TRBV6-3	-	TRBJ2-5	TRBD2	CASSSGTSRETQYF	TGTGCCAGCAGCTCCGGGACTAGCCGAGAGACCCAGTACTTC
TRBV24-1	-	TRBJ1-3	-	CATSTGTGNTIYF	TGTGCCACCTCTACAGGGACTGGAAACACCATATATTTT
TRBV30	-	TRBJ1-5	-	CAWVNRTGHLETCQPQHF	TGTGCCTGGGTGAACCGAACAGGGCATTTGGAAACGTGTCAGCCCCAGCATTTT
TRBV5-4	-	TRBJ2-7	TRBD1	CASSFSRDRAPEQYF	TGTGCCAGCAGCTTTTCCCGGGACAGGGCTCCCGAGCAGTACTTC
TRBV18	-	TRBJ2-3	-	CASSAQTGPTDTQYF	TGTGCCAGCTCAGCTCAGACAGGCCCCACGGATACGCAGTATTTT
TRBV30	once	TRBJ1-1	-	CAWSARGGRVPAFF	TGTGCCTGGAGCGCCCGGGGTGGGAGGGTGCCGGCTTTCTTT
TRBV27	-	TRBJ1-2	TRBD1	CASSLFGQQGDGYTF	TGTGCCAGCAGTTTATTCGGGCAACAGGGGGATGGCTACACCTTC
TRBV19	-	TRBJ2-1	TRBD2	CASSTSGGRYNEQFF	TGTGCCAGTAGTACTAGCGGGGGCCGATACAATGAGCAGTTCTTC
TRBV4-1	-	TRBJ2-7	TRBD2	CASSQAGLALYEQYF	TGCGCCAGCAGCCAAGCGGGACTAGCCCTCTACGAGCAGTACTTC
TRBV19	-	TRBJ2-7	-	CASSDPYGSSYEQYF	TGTGCCAGTAGTGACCCCTACGGGAGCTCCTACGAGCAGTACTTC
TRBV18	-	TRBJ2-3	TRBD2	CASSAPGLAGNTDTQYF	TGTGCCAGCTCAGCCCCCGGACTAGCGGGAAACACAGATACGCAGTATTTT
TRBV27	-	TRBJ1-6	TRBD1	CASSRQGSSYNSPLHF	TGTGCCAGCAGCCGACAGGGGAGCTCCTATAATTCACCCCTCCACTTT
TRBV30	-	TRBJ2-3	TRBD1	CASLGKGQGVTDTQYF	TGTGCCTCCTTGGGGAAGGGCCAGGGGGTCACAGATACGCAGTATTTT
TRBV24-1	-	TRBJ1-4	TRBD1	CATSDSQGEREKLFF	TGTGCCACCAGTGACTCACAGGGGGAGAGGGAAAAACTGTTTTTT
TRBV3-1/TRBV3-2	-	TRBJ2-1	TRBD2	CASSQDVSGKWNEQFF	TGTGCCAGCAGCCAAGATGTTAGCGGGAAGTGGAATGAGCAGTTCTTC
TRBV12-3/TRBV12-4	-	TRBJ1-2	-	CASRSRGGYTF	TGTGCCAGCAGGTCCCGGGGTGGCTACACCTTC
TRBV7-8	-	TRBJ1-5	-	CASSLDRPYQPQHF	TGTGCCAGCAGCTTAGACAGGCCGTATCAGCCCCAGCATTTT
TRBV6-6	-	TRBJ2-7	TRBD1	CATGQGAYEQYF	TGTGCCACCGGACAGGGGGCCTACGAGCAGTACTTC
TRBV7-2	-	TRBJ1-2	TRBD1	CASSPFPGGGTHGYTF	TGTGCCAGCAGCCCGTTTCCAGGGGGCGGGACTCATGGCTACACCTTC
TRBV30	-	TRBJ1-2	-	CANTGGGEGYTF	TGTGCCAATACCGGCGGGGGCGAAGGCTACACCTTC
TRBV4-2	-	TRBJ2-3	TRBD2	CASSQVVAGATDTQYF	TGTGCCAGCAGCCAAGTAGTAGCGGGAGCGACAGATACGCAGTATTTT
TRBV28	-	TRBJ1-2	-	CASSEYRANYGYTF	TGTGCCAGCAGTGAGTACAGGGCTAACTATGGCTACACCTTC
TRBV6-5	-	TRBJ1-1	-	CASRLLQPNTEAFF	TGTGCCAGCAGGCTATTACAGCCGAACACTGAAGCTTTCTTT
TRBV18	-	TRBJ2-7	TRBD2	CASSEGTSGTYEQYF	TGTGCCAGCTCGGAAGGGACTAGCGGGACCTACGAGCAGTACTTC
TRBV7-6	-	TRBJ2-2	TRBD1	CASSLNRGSGGELFF	TGTGCCAGCAGCTTAAACAGGGGGAGCGGCGGGGAGCTGTTTTTT